This passage covers 23 T cell receptor beta chains from one sample sequenced in a study of blood T cell repertoires in COVID-19. The repertoire was sequenced with immunoSEQ multiplex PCR; TCRdb's copy has only in-frame clones and lacks some. Of approximately 340,000 clones listed, approximately 93% are singletons. The specimen was PBMCs or T cells enriched from blood (not recorded which). The receptors here all came from a woman aged 40 to 50 who had been exposed to COVID-19.

The chain recombines TRBV11-3 with TRBJ2-3, with TRBD1 matching 9 bases. This CDR3 contains 15 residues. Per the germline V gene, CDR1 is SGHNT and CDR2 is YENEEA. J gave up 3 bases and V 4 bases, and 5 bases lay outside the gene matches. CDR3: CASSSGQGRTDTQYF. DNA of the CDR3: TGTGCCAGCAGCTCCGGACAGGGGAGGACAGATACGCAGTATTTT.

The V gene is TRBV6-2 or TRBV6-3, the J gene TRBJ1-3; no reliable D call. V was shortened by 2 bases and J by 1 base, with 6 bases between the two germline ends. Germline assignment: CDR1 MNHEY and CDR2 SVGEGT. This CDR3 is built from 14 residues. The CDR3 is CASSYPGSGNTIYF. The CDR3 DNA is TGTGCCAGCAGTTACCCAGGATCTGGAAACACCATATATTTT.

This clone was detected only once. This chain uses TRBV6-5 with TRBJ1-5; perhaps TRBD1 as D (5 bases). Germline V lookup: CDR1 MNHEY, CDR2 SVGAGI. The CDR3 consists of 14 residues. The germline V and J ends were trimmed by 7 bases and 0 bases, with 10 bases remaining between them. In DNA form, the CDR3 reads TGTGCCAGCAAGGACATTTATAGCAATCAGCCCCAGCATTTT. Protein product: CASKDIYSNQPQHF.

The rearrangement uses TRBV6-5 and TRBJ1-5, with D hard to call. The CDR3 loop spans 13 amino acids. The V end lost 6 bases, the J end lost 0 bases, and 6 bases lay between the germline ends. Germline V gene data show CDR1 as MNHEY and CDR2 as SVGAGI. The CDR3 nucleotides are TGTGCCAGCAGACGGTATAGCAATCAGCCCCAGCATTTT. Translation gives CASRRYSNQPQHF.

The chain couples TRBV12-5 to TRBJ1-2; no clear D. The CDR3 runs 15 residues. Germline V lookup: CDR1 LGHNT, CDR2 FRNRAP. Trimming pared 3 bases from V and 6 bases from J, leaving 17 bases between. The CDR3 DNA reads as TGTGCTAGTGGTTTCTCTTTTTCCAGTTTCAATGGCTACACCTTC. Its translation: CASGFSFSSFNGYTF.

The chain carries TRBV2 and TRBJ2-3; TRBD2 might be the D (6 bases). The CDR3 consists of 16 residues. Germline V CDR1 and CDR2: SNHLY, FYNNEI. V was trimmed by 3 bases and J by 0 bases, leaving 13 bases between them. CDR3 sequence (DNA): TGTGCCAGCAGTGATCAACTCCGGGGGAGCACAGATACGCAGTATTTT. It specifies CASSDQLRGSTDTQYF.

In this sample, this clone turned up many times. V and J are TRBV7-2 and TRBJ2-7, with a weak D call TRBD1 (6 bases). Trimming cost V 7 bases and J 2 bases, with 15 bases left between them. This CDR3 comprises 14 residues. Germline loops: CDR1 SGHTA, CDR2 FQGNSA. CDR3: CASTNNRVAYEQYF. CDR3 nucleotide sequence: TGTGCCAGCACCAACAACAGGGTAGCCTACGAGCAGTACTTC.

This clone appeared a single time. This chain connects TRBV19 to TRBJ1-5, with 9 nucleotides matching TRBD1. The CDR3 has 14 amino acids. V lost 4 bases to trimming and J lost 5 bases; unmatched junction nucleotides: 3. Germline CDR1 is LNHDA and CDR2 is SQIVND (reference sequence). CDR3 sequence reads: CASSRQGDDQPQHF. The CDR3 bases are TGTGCCAGTAGTAGACAGGGGGACGATCAGCCCCAGCATTTT.

This chain connects TRBV13 to TRBJ1-2; tentatively, D is TRBD1 (6 bases). Trimming took off 7 bases at V and 0 bases at J, with 9 bases between the two ends. The CDR3 length is 13 residues. Germline lookup yields CDR1 PRHDT and CDR2 FYEKMQ (reference sequence). The chain's CDR3 is CASKKGANYGYTF. The CDR3 DNA follows: TGTGCCAGCAAAAAGGGGGCTAACTATGGCTACACCTTC.

The V and J genes are TRBV24-1 and TRBJ2-2; possible D gene TRBD1, 6 bases. The V and J ends lost 0 bases and 7 bases respectively, with 14 bases between them. The germline V gene encodes CDR1 KGHDR and CDR2 SFDVKD. The CDR3 consists of 16 residues. The CDR3 DNA sequence: TGTGCCACCAGTGATTTGGTACAGGGATGGGGCGGGGAGCTGTTTTTT. The encoded protein is CATSDLVQGWGGELFF.

This clone is a singleton in its sample. The gene calls are TRBV7-2 and TRBJ2-3, with TRBD2 identical over 7 bases. V gave up 0 bases and J gave up 2 bases; unmatched junction bases: 8. Germline CDR1 is SGHTA and CDR2 is FQGNSA. The CDR3 is made up of 17 amino acids. The CDR3 DNA reads TGTGCCAGCAGCTTAGCGCTATGGCGGGGGAACACAGATACGCAGTATTTT. It encodes CASSLALWRGNTDTQYF.

The chain employs TRBV5-8 and TRBJ1-1; no definite D call. Trimming took 2 bases from V and 0 from J, leaving 8 bases between them. Germline-derived CDR1 and CDR2 are SGHTS and YDEGEE. The CDR3 loop spans 14 amino acids. The CDR3, as DNA: TGTGCCAGCAGCTTCCGGACTGTGAACACTGAAGCTTTCTTT. Its translation: CASSFRTVNTEAFF.

The V gene is TRBV11-2, the J gene TRBJ1-1; 7 bases line up with TRBD1. Germline V gives CDR1 SGHAT, CDR2 FQNNGV. Trimming took 5 bases from V and 4 from J; bases not matched to a gene: 7. The CDR3 has 14 residues. This CDR3 is CASSATSGGTEAFF. The CDR3 DNA is TGTGCCAGCAGCGCCACATCAGGGGGCACTGAAGCTTTCTTT.

This chain uses TRBV24-1 with TRBJ2-1; a possible D gene is TRBD2 (6 bases). Germline V gene lookup returns CDR1 KGHDR and CDR2 SFDVKD. V lost 4 bases, J lost 3 bases, and 15 bases lay in between. CDR3 size: 16 residues. Here the CDR3 reads CATSDIGTPGYNEQFF. The CDR3 DNA sequence: TGTGCCACCAGTGACATCGGGACTCCCGGCTACAATGAGCAGTTCTTC.

The V and J genes are TRBV18 and TRBJ1-1, with 8 bases lining up with TRBD1. The CDR3 spans 17 residues. Germline V lookup: CDR1 KGHSH, CDR2 LQKENI. V trimming: 2 bases; J trimming: 2 bases; junction bases outside the gene matches: 10. CDR3 sequence: CASSPRRTGSSNTEAFF. As DNA, the CDR3 is TGTGCCAGCTCACCAAGAAGGACAGGGTCAAGCAACACTGAAGCTTTCTTT. Using reference TRBV18 and TRBJ1-1 for the parts outside the CDR3, the full variable domain is NAGVMQNPRHLVRRRGQEARLRCSPMKGHSHVYWYRQLPEEGLKFMVYLQKENIIDESGMPKERFSAEFPKEGPSILRIQQVVRGDSAAYFCASSPRRTGSSNTEAFFGQGTRLTVV.

This clone was observed a few times. The rearrangement uses TRBV7-9 and TRBJ2-7, with 7 bases lining up with TRBD1. The CDR3 totals 14 residues. Germline V gene lookup returns CDR1 SEHNR and CDR2 FQNEAQ (reference sequence). The ends lost 6 bases at V and 5 bases at J; junction bases unmatched: 10. Here the CDR3 reads CASSFTGQTDEQYF. CDR3 DNA sequence: TGTGCCAGCAGTTTTACGGGACAGACGGACGAGCAGTACTTC.

This chain joins TRBV19 and TRBJ2-1; 12 bases match TRBD2. Germline loops: CDR1 LNHDA, CDR2 SQIVND (reference sequence). Unmatched junction bases numbered 6, after V lost 2 bases and J lost 7 bases. The CDR3 totals 16 residues. The CDR3 bases are TGTGCCAGTAGTATATCACTAGCGGGAGGAGGTAATGAGCAGTTCTTC. It codes for CASSISLAGGGNEQFF. The full variable domain, completed using reference TRBV19 and TRBJ2-1, is DGGITQSPKYLFRKEGQNVTLSCEQNLNHDAMYWYRQDPGQGLRLIYYSQIVNDFQKGDIAEGYSVSREKKESFPLTVTSAQKNPTAFYLCASSISLAGGGNEQFFGPGTRLTVL.

The chain carries TRBV5-1 and TRBJ2-5; D remains unclear. V lost 4 bases to trimming and J lost 5 bases, with 6 bases between them. The CDR3 loop spans 11 amino acids. Per germline, CDR1 SGHRS and CDR2 YFSETQ. The chain's CDR3 is CASSAQETQYF. CDR3 sequence (DNA): TGCGCCAGCAGCGCCCAGGAGACCCAGTACTTC.

The V gene is TRBV5-4, the J gene TRBJ1-2, with a weak D call TRBD1 (5 bases). Germline V lookup: CDR1 SGHNT, CDR2 YYREEE (reference sequence). Trimming removed 3 bases at V and 1 base at J, with 13 bases between. CDR3 length: 15 residues. CDR3 residues: CASSYTRQSNYGYTF. For the CDR3, the DNA is TGTGCCAGCAGCTATACCCGACAGAGTAACTATGGCTACACCTTC. The full variable domain, its missing parts supplied by reference TRBV5-4 and TRBJ1-2, is ETGVTQSPTHLIKTRGQQVTLRCSSQSGHNTVSWYQQALGQGPQFIFQYYREEENGRGNFPPRFSGLQFPNYSSELNVNALELDDSALYLCASSYTRQSNYGYTFGSGTRLTVV.

The chain is built from TRBV30 and TRBJ2-6, with D tentatively TRBD2 (5 bases). The V end was cut by 1 base, the J end by 0 bases, with 7 bases between. CDR1 GTSNPN and CDR2 SVGIG come from the germline V gene (reference sequence). CDR3 length: 15 residues. The CDR3 DNA reads TGTGCCTGGAGTGCAGAGGGCTCTGGGGCCAACGTCCTGACTTTC. It translates to CAWSAEGSGANVLTF.

This rearrangement joins TRBV19 to TRBJ1-1; 9 bases map to TRBD1. The CDR3 consists of 15 residues. The germline CDR1 and CDR2 sequences are LNHDA and SQIVND (reference sequence). Losses at the gene ends were 6 bases for V and 1 base for J; bases not matched to a gene: 6. The CDR3 nucleotides read TGTGCCAGTAGGGAAACAGGGGGCAGGAACACTGAAGCTTTCTTT. Its translation is CASRETGGRNTEAFF.

This chain uses TRBV15 with TRBJ2-5; possible D gene TRBD2, 7 bases. CDR1 is LNHNV and CDR2 is YYDKDF in the germline V gene (reference sequence). The CDR3 is 15 amino acids. Trimming pared 0 bases from V and 4 bases from J, leaving 12 bases between. CDR3 sequence reads: CATSREAGAGETQYF. The CDR3 nucleotides are TGTGCCACCAGCAGAGAGGCGGGGGCAGGAGAGACCCAGTACTTC.

The CDR3 coding sequence is TGCGCCAGCAGCCAAGATGGGACAGGGATTTGGGAGACCCAGTACTTC. It specifies CASSQDGTGIWETQYF. V usage is TRBV4-1 and J usage is TRBJ2-5, with TRBD1 matching 9 bases. Per the germline V gene, CDR1 is MGHRA and CDR2 is YSYEKL. CDR3 length equals 16 residues. V trimming: 0 bases; J trimming: 5 bases; junction bases outside the gene matches: 7.